This is a list of T cell receptor beta chains from one sample in a study of blood T cells in healthy people across ages. TCRdb itself ran the 5' RACE reads through MiXCR, one entry per CDR3 protein. The sample consists of roughly 800,000 distinct CDR3 sequences, nearly 60% of them appearing once. The source material was blood. Receptors originate from a man aged 25 to 40 in good health. The CDR3 runs from the conserved cysteine through the conserved F or W. Fields, in order: clone size, J gene, D gene, V gene, CDR3 protein, CDR3 DNA. The D gene is left open where the match is weak. Rows may omit the clone size; those that give it use once, few, many or a size class.

. TRBJ2-3 TRBD1 TRBV15 CATSRSRGSTDTQYF TGTGCCACCAGCAGATCCAGGGGGAGCACAGATACGCAGTATTTT
. TRBJ1-6 . TRBV9 CASSPGPIQTPLHF TGTGCCAGCAGCCCGGGACCCATTCAGACACCCCTCCACTTT
many TRBJ2-5 TRBD1 TRBV28 CASKISRLQGQSGGETQYF TGTGCCTCAAAAATCTCTCGACTCCAGGGACAGTCAGGGGGAGAGACCCAGTACTTC
. TRBJ1-1 . TRBV7-2 CASSLQGPSTEAFF TGTGCCAGCAGCTTACAGGGGCCAAGCACTGAAGCTTTCTTT
. TRBJ2-1 . TRBV7-2 CASSTRWHEQFF TGTGCCAGCAGCACCCGATGGCATGAGCAGTTCTTC
. TRBJ1-2 . TRBV11-3 CASYPQWRSYGYTF TGTGCCAGCTATCCCCAGTGGCGCTCCTATGGCTACACCTTC
few TRBJ2-5 . TRBV6-5 CASSYADSQETQYF TGTGCCAGCAGTTACGCTGACAGCCAAGAGACCCAGTACTTC
. TRBJ1-1 . TRBV11-1 CASSLASGTGNTEAFF TGTGCCAGCAGCTTAGCCTCCGGGACGGGGAACACTGAAGCTTTCTTT
. TRBJ2-3 . TRBV20-1 CSAKKQGKATGAPDTQYF TGCAGTGCAAAAAAACAGGGAAAGGCGACGGGAGCCCCAGATACGCAGTATTTT
. TRBJ2-7 . TRBV12-3/TRBV12-4 CASSSNRGTYEQYF TGTGCCAGCAGCTCTAACAGAGGTACCTACGAGCAGTACTTC
once TRBJ1-2 TRBD1 TRBV19 CASSRTQGAGIYGYTF TGTGCCAGTAGTCGGACCCAGGGGGCCGGGATCTATGGCTACACCTTC
. TRBJ1-6 TRBD1 TRBV6-1 CASSDRDRGGSPPHF TGTGCCAGCAGTGATAGAGACAGGGGCGGTTCACCCCCCCACTTT
. TRBJ1-1 TRBD1 TRBV9 CASNNRGMNTEAFF TGTGCCAGCAACAACAGGGGCATGAACACTGAAGCTTTCTTT
. TRBJ2-4 . TRBV10-3 CAISELHRADKNIQYF TGTGCCATCAGTGAGTTACACCGGGCAGACAAAAACATTCAGTACTTC
few TRBJ2-5 . TRBV15 CATSGNSGETQYF TGTGCCACCAGCGGAAACTCTGGTGAGACCCAGTACTTC
. TRBJ2-1 . TRBV9 CASSLEPLSYNEQFF TGTGCCAGCAGCCTTGAACCCCTCTCCTACAATGAGCAGTTCTTC
few TRBJ2-3 TRBD2 TRBV7-8 CASSLGGLVRSSDTQYF TGTGCCAGCAGCTTAGGTGGACTAGTCCGATCTTCAGATACGCAGTATTTT
. TRBJ2-3 . TRBV29-1 CSVGIGGTPRSDTQYF TGCAGCGTTGGTATCGGCGGGACTCCCCGGTCGGATACGCAGTATTTT
. TRBJ2-5 TRBD2 TRBV4-3 CASSQYGTSAETQYF TGCGCCAGCAGCCAATATGGGACTAGCGCAGAGACCCAGTACTTC
once TRBJ2-5 . TRBV28 CASSLDRLTQYF TGTGCCAGCAGTTTGGACCGACTGACCCAGTACTTC
few TRBJ2-3 . TRBV7-2 CASSFPGIDTQYF TGTGCCAGCAGCTTCCCCGGGATAGATACGCAGTATTTT
. TRBJ2-7 . TRBV20-1 CSADIGTAGEQYF TGCAGTGCGGACATAGGGACAGCGGGTGAGCAGTACTTC
. TRBJ2-1 . TRBV5-1 CASSLREMSGNEQFF TGCGCCAGCAGCTTGAGAGAGATGTCGGGTAATGAGCAGTTCTTC
. TRBJ2-5 . TRBV7-9 CASSPSAGLVSEQYF TGTGCCAGCAGCCCGTCGGCGGGCCTTGTTTCGGAGCAGTACTTC
. TRBJ2-3 TRBD2 TRBV28 CASSKLAGDTDTQYF TGTGCCAGCAGTAAACTAGCGGGGGACACAGATACGCAGTATTTT
. TRBJ2-3 TRBD1 TRBV15 CATSLDRERADTQYF TGTGCCACCAGCCTGGACAGGGAAAGGGCAGATACGCAGTATTTT
. TRBJ2-1 TRBD2 TRBV29-1 CSVGLAGGIYNEQFF TGCAGCGTAGGACTAGCGGGAGGGATTTACAATGAGCAGTTCTTC
. TRBJ2-7 . TRBV3-2 CASFYEQYF TGTGCCAGCTTCTACGAGCAGTACTTC
few TRBJ2-5 . TRBV13 CASSPGQRRGLETQYF TGTGCCAGCAGCCCGGGCCAGCGGCGGGGATTGGAGACCCAGTACTTC
few TRBJ2-5 TRBD2 TRBV3-1 CASSQWGTSGSQETQYF TGTGCCAGCAGCCAATGGGGGACTAGCGGGAGCCAAGAGACCCAGTACTTC
. TRBJ1-5 . TRBV30 CAWSKGGNQPQHF TGTGCCTGGAGTAAGGGGGGAAATCAGCCCCAGCATTTT
few TRBJ1-5 TRBD1 TRBV20-1 CSAYRDRQQPQHF TGCAGTGCCTACCGGGACAGGCAACAGCCCCAGCATTTT